This T cell receptor beta chain stems from a study of OX40 agonist ivuxolimab in advanced cancers. Whole-study context: Ivuxolimab, which patients received intravenously every 2 weeks, was dosed at 0.01 to 10 mg/kg.

Here immunoSEQ multiplex PCR was the method, and the copy in TCRdb shows in-frame clones only, minus some. This table has roughly 80,000 clones, approximately 86% appearing once. The germline V gene has CDR1 SGDLS and CDR2 YYNGEE. V lost 0 bases and J lost 5, with 8 bases in between. The CDR3 runs to 13 residues. As for this clone: Its antigen remains unidentified.

Findings and caveats of the study: Normalized expansion of T-cell clones was also low for some nonresponders.

Excluded were patients having autoimmune disease history or systemic immunosuppression. The rearrangement links TRBV9 to TRBJ1-1; perhaps TRBD1 as D (5 bases). The clonotype comes from an adult with an advanced solid tumor such as melanoma, head and neck, liver or kidney cancer. Source: CD4+ or CD8+ T cells sorted from blood, taken in a trial of the OX40 agonist ivuxolimab. CDR3 sequence: CASSVDGGTEAFF. In DNA, the CDR3 is TGTGCCAGCAGCGTAGATGGGGGAACTGAAGCTTTCTTT.